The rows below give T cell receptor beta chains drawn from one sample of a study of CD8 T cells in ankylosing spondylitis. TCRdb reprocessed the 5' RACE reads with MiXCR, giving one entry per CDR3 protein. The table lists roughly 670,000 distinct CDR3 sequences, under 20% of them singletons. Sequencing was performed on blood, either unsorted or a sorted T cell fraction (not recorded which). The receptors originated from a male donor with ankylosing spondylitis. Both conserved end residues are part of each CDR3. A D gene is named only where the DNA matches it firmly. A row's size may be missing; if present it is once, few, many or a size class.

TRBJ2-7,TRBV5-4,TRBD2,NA,TGTGCCAGCAAACGGGGGGGGCAACCCTACGAGCAGTACTTC,CASKRGGQPYEQYF
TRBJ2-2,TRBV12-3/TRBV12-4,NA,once,TGTGCCAGCAGTTTAGCGCTTGCAGGGGGGTCCTGGGAGCTGTTTTTT,CASSLALAGGSWELFF
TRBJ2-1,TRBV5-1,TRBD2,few,TGCGCCAGCAGCTTGGACGGTGGGACTACTGGGACTGAGCAGTTCTTC,CASSLDGGTTGTEQFF
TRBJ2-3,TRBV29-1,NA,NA,TGCAGCGTCTGGGGGTCGGGCAGGGCCGCAGATACGCAGTATTTT,CSVWGSGRAADTQYF
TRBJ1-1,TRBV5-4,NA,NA,TGTGCCAGCAGCTTGGCGGGGGCCGGGAACACTGAAGCTTTCTTT,CASSLAGAGNTEAFF
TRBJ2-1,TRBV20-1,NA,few,TGCAGTGCTATCCAATTCGGGACAACCTACAATGAGCAGTTCTTC,CSAIQFGTTYNEQFF
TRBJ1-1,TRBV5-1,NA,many,TGCGCCAGCAGTTCTCCCGACAACACTGAAGCTTTCTTT,CASSSPDNTEAFF
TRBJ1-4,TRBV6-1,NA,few,TGTGCCAGCAGTGGGTTCGGCTCTAATGAAAAACTGTTTTTT,CASSGFGSNEKLFF
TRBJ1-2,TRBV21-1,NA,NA,TGTGCCAGCAGCAAAGGGGCAGGGGATCAGGGGGGCTACACCTTC,CASSKGAGDQGGYTF
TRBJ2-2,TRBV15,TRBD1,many,TGTGCCACCAGCAGAGGAGGACAGGGTCGTACCGGGGAGCTGTTTTTT,CATSRGGQGRTGELFF
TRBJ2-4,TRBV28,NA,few,TGTGCCAGCAGGGGACCATATAACATTCAGTACTTC,CASRGPYNIQYF
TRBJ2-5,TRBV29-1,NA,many,TGCAGCGTCGGGACGATGGAGACCCAGTACTTC,CSVGTMETQYF
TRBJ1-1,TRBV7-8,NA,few,TGTGCCAGCAGCTTAGCAGGGCTCGCTGAAGCTTTCTTT,CASSLAGLAEAFF
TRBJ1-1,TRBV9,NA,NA,TGTGCCAGCAGCGTAGACGTTGGGACACTGAACACTGAAGCTTTCTTT,CASSVDVGTLNTEAFF
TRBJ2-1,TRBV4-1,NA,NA,TGCGCCAGCAGCCAAGTTTCGGGTGATTACAATGAGCAGTTCTTC,CASSQVSGDYNEQFF
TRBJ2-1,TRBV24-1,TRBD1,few,TGTGCCACCAGTGGGGGACAGGGTGTAGCCGACTACAATGAGCAGTTCTTC,CATSGGQGVADYNEQFF
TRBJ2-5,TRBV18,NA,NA,TGTGCCAGCTCACCAAACAGCAACATACAAGAGACCCAGTACTTC,CASSPNSNIQETQYF
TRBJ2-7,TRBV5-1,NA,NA,TGCGCCAGCAGCCCGGGGCACGGACAGTCGTCCTACGAGCAGTACTTC,CASSPGHGQSSYEQYF
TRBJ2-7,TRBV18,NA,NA,TGTGCCAGCTCACCCTCTGGGCTGTGGTACGAGCAGTACTTC,CASSPSGLWYEQYF